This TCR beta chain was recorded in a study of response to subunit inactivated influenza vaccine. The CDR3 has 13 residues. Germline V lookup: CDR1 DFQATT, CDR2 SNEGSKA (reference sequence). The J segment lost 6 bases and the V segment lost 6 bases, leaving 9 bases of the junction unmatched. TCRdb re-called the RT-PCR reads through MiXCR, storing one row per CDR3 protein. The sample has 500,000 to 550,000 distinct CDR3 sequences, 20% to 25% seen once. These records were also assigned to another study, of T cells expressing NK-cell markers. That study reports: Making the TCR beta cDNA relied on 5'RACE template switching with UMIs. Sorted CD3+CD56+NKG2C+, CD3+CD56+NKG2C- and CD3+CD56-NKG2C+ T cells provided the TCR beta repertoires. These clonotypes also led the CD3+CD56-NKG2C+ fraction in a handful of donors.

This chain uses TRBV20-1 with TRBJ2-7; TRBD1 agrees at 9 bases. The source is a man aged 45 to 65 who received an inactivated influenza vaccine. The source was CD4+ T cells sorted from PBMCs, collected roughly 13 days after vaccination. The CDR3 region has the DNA TGCAGTGCGCCGGGACAGGGTGTCCGCGAGCAGTACTTC. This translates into CSAPGQGVREQYF.